This is a list of T cell receptor beta chains from one sample in a study of T cells after yellow fever vaccination. Each CDR3 protein gets one entry after TCRdb re-called the 5' RACE reads with MiXCR. The sample includes over 65,000 distinct CDR3 sequences, approximately 12% seen only once; the top ten take 20% to 25%. The sample consisted of CD8+ T cells not binding an NS4B(214-222) dextramer, sorted from PBMCs, taken less than 25 days after the first yellow fever vaccination. Receptors were obtained from a man aged 18-30 years who received the YFV17D yellow fever vaccine. The CDR3 runs from the conserved cysteine through the conserved F or W. A D gene is named only where the DNA matches it firmly. Part of the rows lack a size; the others show once, few, many or a class for expanded clones.

>TRBD2|NA|TRBV6-5|TRBJ2-7|17
CASSYSPGLAVFCEQYF
TGTGCCAGCAGTTACTCACCGGGACTAGCGGTTTTCTGCGAGCAGTACTTC
>NA|few|TRBV12-3/TRBV12-4|TRBJ2-2|13
CASSLDVIGELFF
TGTGCCAGCAGTTTAGACGTCATCGGGGAGCTGTTTTTT
>TRBD1|NA|TRBV6-1|TRBJ2-5|14
CASSTGTEHETQYF
TGTGCCAGCAGCACCGGGACAGAACACGAGACCCAGTACTTC
>TRBD2|few|TRBV4-2|TRBJ2-3|16
CASSQDIGGASDTQYF
TGTGCCAGCAGCCAAGATATCGGGGGGGCTTCAGATACGCAGTATTTT
>TRBD2|few|TRBV7-9|TRBJ2-5|15
CASSQLAGLEETQYF
TGTGCCAGCAGCCAACTAGCGGGGCTCGAAGAGACCCAGTACTTC
>NA|NA|TRBV6-1|TRBJ1-2|16
CASSPVVGGSVYGYTF
TGTGCCAGCAGCCCCGTAGTGGGAGGCTCTGTCTATGGCTACACCTTC
>TRBD2|NA|TRBV11-2|TRBJ2-7|17
CASSFFGQAGTSYEQYF
TGTGCCAGCAGCTTCTTCGGGCAAGCGGGGACGTCCTACGAGCAGTACTTC
>NA|many|TRBV5-5|TRBJ1-1|15
CASSEGAPGGTEAFF
TGTGCCAGCAGCGAGGGCGCTCCGGGGGGCACTGAAGCTTTCTTT
>NA|NA|TRBV3-1|TRBJ1-3|13
CASSPGGGNTIYF
TGTGCCAGCAGCCCCGGAGGTGGAAACACCATATATTTT
>NA|many|TRBV15|TRBJ1-1|16
CATSRDRGSTNTEAFF
TGTGCCACCAGCAGAGATCGGGGCAGTACTAACACTGAAGCTTTCTTT
>NA|few|TRBV9|TRBJ2-5|15
CASSKPGTRKETQYF
TGTGCCAGCAGCAAACCCGGGACTCGGAAAGAGACCCAGTACTTC
>NA|NA|TRBV4-1|TRBJ2-4|16
CASSQEQTLAKNIQYF
TGCGCCAGCAGCCAAGAACAGACCCTAGCCAAAAACATTCAGTACTTC
>TRBD2|NA|TRBV6-2/TRBV6-3|TRBJ2-7|12
CASTGGTYEQYF
TGTGCCAGCACCGGGGGGACCTACGAGCAGTACTTC
>NA|NA|TRBV4-3|TRBJ2-3|17
CASSRKRSQGTPDTQYF
TGCGCCAGCAGCCGAAAGCGTTCCCAGGGGACGCCAGATACGCAGTATTTT
>NA|NA|TRBV6-2/TRBV6-3|TRBJ2-3|14
CASSFGGNSDTQYF
TGTGCCAGCAGTTTCGGAGGGAATTCGGATACGCAGTATTTT
>NA|few|TRBV18|TRBJ2-4|13
CASSPDGLNIQYF
TGTGCCAGCTCACCAGACGGATTAAACATTCAGTACTTC
>TRBD1|NA|TRBV7-9|TRBJ1-2|15
CASSLGTGEVDGYTF
TGTGCCAGCAGCTTGGGGACAGGGGAGGTTGATGGCTACACCTTC
>TRBD1|many|TRBV28|TRBJ2-7|13
CASSLRGRYEQYF
TGTGCCAGCAGTTTGAGGGGGCGCTACGAGCAGTACTTC
>TRBD1|NA|TRBV3-1|TRBJ1-1|16
CASSQAAQGESTEAFF
TGTGCCAGCAGCCAAGCCGCCCAGGGGGAGAGCACTGAAGCTTTCTTT
>NA|NA|TRBV7-2|TRBJ2-7|13
CASSPPPGSEQYF
TGTGCCAGCAGCCCCCCCCCAGGGTCCGAGCAGTACTTC
>NA|NA|TRBV20-1|TRBJ2-7|15
CSARVARDYSYEQYF
TGCAGTGCTAGAGTAGCCAGGGATTACTCCTACGAGCAGTACTTC
>NA|many|TRBV4-3|TRBJ2-1|15
CASSVRVGAYNEQFF
TGCGCCAGCAGCGTCAGGGTGGGGGCCTACAATGAGCAGTTCTTC
>TRBD1|NA|TRBV9|TRBJ1-2|14
CASSARDRGSGSSF
TGTGCCAGCAGCGCCCGGGACAGGGGCTCCGGTTCCTCATTC
>TRBD1|few|TRBV29-1|TRBJ2-5|12
CSERGQGETQYF
TGCAGCGAGAGGGGACAGGGTGAGACCCAGTACTTC
>TRBD2|few|TRBV20-1|TRBJ2-4|15
CSARDLAGGPNIQYF
TGCAGTGCTAGGGACCTAGCGGGGGGGCCTAACATTCAGTACTTC
>NA|few|TRBV12-3/TRBV12-4|TRBJ2-1|12
CASSLTGGEQFF
TGTGCCAGCAGTTTAACGGGTGGTGAGCAGTTCTTC
>TRBD2|few|TRBV4-1|TRBJ2-5|18
CASSQGPRWASGRETQYF
TGCGCCAGCAGCCAAGGCCCCCGTTGGGCTAGCGGCAGGGAGACCCAGTACTTC
>NA|NA|TRBV5-6|TRBJ2-7|16
CASSLGRTGDSYEQYF
TGTGCCAGCAGCTTGGGAAGAACAGGTGACTCCTACGAGCAGTACTTC
>NA|few|TRBV29-1|TRBJ1-2|12
CSVMRAGYGYTF
TGCAGCGTTATGAGGGCGGGCTATGGCTACACCTTC
>NA|NA|TRBV9|TRBJ2-3|14
CASSGGERTDTQYF
TGTGCCAGCAGCGGGGGGGAGCGCACAGATACGCAGTATTTT
>NA|few|TRBV7-9|TRBJ2-3|15
CASSLAETATDTQYF
TGTGCCAGCAGCTTAGCTGAGACTGCCACAGATACGCAGTATTTT
>NA|few|TRBV5-1|TRBJ2-1|13
CASSLARNNEQFF
TGCGCCAGCAGCTTGGCACGGAACAATGAGCAGTTCTTC
>NA|NA|TRBV9|TRBJ2-6|18
CASSGEGHRSSGANVLTF
TGTGCCAGCAGCGGGGAGGGACACCGGAGTTCTGGGGCCAACGTCCTGACTTTC
>TRBD1|few|TRBV11-2|TRBJ2-1|16
CASSLRDRGLLNEQFF
TGTGCCAGCAGCTTAAGGGACAGGGGGCTTTTAAATGAGCAGTTCTTC
>NA|NA|TRBV27|TRBJ1-2|15
CASSFRVSSLYGYTF
TGTGCCAGCAGTTTCCGCGTGAGCTCCCTCTATGGCTACACCTTC
>TRBD1|few|TRBV3-1|TRBJ1-4|16
CASSQEAGTADEKLFF
TGTGCCAGCAGCCAAGAAGCCGGGACAGCTGATGAAAAACTGTTTTTT
>TRBD2|few|TRBV10-2|TRBJ2-2|11
CASKRGGELFF
TGCGCCAGCAAGCGGGGCGGGGAGCTGTTTTTT
>NA|NA|TRBV9|TRBJ2-7|13
CASSVVPGDEQYF
TGTGCCAGCAGCGTAGTTCCAGGGGACGAGCAGTACTTC
>NA|NA|TRBV9|TRBJ2-1|13
CASSLSGYNEQFF
TGTGCCAGCAGCCTTTCAGGGTACAATGAGCAGTTCTTC